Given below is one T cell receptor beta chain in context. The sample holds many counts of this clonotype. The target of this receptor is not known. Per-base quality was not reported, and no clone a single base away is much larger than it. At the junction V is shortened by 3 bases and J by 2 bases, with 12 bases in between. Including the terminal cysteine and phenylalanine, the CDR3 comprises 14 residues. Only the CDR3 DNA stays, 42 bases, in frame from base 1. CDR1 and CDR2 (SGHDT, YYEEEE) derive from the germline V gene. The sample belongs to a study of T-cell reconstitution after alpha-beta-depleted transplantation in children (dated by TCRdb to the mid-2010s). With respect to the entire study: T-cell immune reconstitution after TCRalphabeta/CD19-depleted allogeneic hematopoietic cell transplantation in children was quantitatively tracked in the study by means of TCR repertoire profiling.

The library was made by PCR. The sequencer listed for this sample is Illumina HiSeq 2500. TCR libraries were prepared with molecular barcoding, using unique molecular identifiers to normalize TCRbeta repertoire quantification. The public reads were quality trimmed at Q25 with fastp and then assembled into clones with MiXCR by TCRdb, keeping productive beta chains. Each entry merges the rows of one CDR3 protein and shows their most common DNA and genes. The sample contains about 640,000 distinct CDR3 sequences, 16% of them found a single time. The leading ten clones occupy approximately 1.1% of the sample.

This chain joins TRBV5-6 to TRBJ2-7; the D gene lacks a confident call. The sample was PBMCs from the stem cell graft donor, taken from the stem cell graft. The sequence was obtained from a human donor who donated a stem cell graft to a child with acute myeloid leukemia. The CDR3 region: CASSYLGPAYEQYF. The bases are TGTGCCAGCAGCTACCTTGGGCCCGCCTACGAGCAGTACTTC.